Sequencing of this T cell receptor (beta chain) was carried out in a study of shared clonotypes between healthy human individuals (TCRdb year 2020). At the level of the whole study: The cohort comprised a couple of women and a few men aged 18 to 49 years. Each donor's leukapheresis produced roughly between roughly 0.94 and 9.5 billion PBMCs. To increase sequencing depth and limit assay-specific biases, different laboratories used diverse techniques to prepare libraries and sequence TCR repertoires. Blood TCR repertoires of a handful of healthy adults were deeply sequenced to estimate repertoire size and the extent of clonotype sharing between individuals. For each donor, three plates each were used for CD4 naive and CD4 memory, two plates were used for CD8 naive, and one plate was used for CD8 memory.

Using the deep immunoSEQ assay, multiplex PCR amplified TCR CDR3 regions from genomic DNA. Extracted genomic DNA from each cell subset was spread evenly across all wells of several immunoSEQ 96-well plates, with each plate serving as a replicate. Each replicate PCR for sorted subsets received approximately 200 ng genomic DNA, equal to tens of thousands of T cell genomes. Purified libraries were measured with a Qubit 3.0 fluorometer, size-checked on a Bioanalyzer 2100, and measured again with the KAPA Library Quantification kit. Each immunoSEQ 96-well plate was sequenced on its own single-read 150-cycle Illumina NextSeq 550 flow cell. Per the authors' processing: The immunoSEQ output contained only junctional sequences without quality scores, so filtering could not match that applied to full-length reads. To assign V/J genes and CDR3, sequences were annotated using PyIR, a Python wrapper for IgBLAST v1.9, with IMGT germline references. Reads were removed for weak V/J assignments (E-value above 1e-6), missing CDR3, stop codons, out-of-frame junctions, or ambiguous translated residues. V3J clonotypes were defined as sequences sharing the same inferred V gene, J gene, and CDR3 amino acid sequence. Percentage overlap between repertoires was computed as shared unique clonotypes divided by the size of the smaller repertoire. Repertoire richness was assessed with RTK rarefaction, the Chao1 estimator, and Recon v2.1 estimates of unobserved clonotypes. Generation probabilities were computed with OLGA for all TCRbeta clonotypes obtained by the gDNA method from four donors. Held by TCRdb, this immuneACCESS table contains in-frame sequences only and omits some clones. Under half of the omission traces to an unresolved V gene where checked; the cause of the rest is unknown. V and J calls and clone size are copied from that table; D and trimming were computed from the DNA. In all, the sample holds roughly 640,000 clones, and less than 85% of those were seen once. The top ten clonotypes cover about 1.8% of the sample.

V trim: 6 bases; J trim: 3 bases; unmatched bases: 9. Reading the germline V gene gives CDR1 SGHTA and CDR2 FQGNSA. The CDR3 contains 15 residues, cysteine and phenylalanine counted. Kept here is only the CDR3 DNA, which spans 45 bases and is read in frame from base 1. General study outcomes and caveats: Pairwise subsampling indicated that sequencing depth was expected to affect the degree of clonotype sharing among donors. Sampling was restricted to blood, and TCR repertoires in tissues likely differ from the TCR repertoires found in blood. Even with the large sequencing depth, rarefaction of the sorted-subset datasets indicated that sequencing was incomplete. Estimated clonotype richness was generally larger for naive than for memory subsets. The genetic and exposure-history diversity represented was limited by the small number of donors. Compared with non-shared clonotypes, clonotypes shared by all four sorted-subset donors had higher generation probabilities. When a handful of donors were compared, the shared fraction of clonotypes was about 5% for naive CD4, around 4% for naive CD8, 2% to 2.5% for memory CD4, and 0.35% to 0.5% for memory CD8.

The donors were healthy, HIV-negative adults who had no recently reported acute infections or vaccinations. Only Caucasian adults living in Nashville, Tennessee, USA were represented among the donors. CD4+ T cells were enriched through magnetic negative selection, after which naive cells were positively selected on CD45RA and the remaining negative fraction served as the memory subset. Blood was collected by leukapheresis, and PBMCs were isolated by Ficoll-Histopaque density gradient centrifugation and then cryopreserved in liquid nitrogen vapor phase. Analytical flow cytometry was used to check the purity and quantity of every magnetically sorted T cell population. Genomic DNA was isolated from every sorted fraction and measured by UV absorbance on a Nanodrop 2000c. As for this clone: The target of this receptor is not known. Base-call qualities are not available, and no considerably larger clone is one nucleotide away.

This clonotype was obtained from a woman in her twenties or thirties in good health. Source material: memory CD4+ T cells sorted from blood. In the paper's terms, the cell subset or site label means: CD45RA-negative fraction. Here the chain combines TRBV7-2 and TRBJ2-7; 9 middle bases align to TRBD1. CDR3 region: CASSEAGTGYYEQYF. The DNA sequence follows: TGTGCCAGCAGTGAAGCCGGGACAGGGTACTACGAGCAGTACTTC.